A selection of T cell receptor beta chains follows, all from one sample in a study of blood T cell repertoires in COVID-19. Method: immunoSEQ multiplex PCR; TCRdb's copy keeps in-frame clones and lacks some. The sample shows under 200,000 clones, 85% of them seen only once. Input material: peripheral blood. The receptors shown here come from a woman older than 75 with acute or convalescent COVID-19. CDR3s include the opening cysteine and the closing phenylalanine or tryptophan. A D gene is named only where the DNA matches it firmly. Rows give clone size only sometimes, using once, few, many, or a class for an expanded clone.

cdr3_nt: TGTGCCAGCAGCTTGGGGACTAGCGGCACAGATACGCAGTATTTT; cdr3_aa: CASSLGTSGTDTQYF; v_call: TRBV11-3; j_call: TRBJ2-3; clone_size: .; d_call: TRBD2
cdr3_nt: TGTGCCAGCAGTTTACTCGGGACTAGCGGGCTGCTTACCTACGAGCAGTACTTC; cdr3_aa: CASSLLGTSGLLTYEQYF; v_call: TRBV27; j_call: TRBJ2-7; clone_size: .; d_call: TRBD2
cdr3_nt: TGTGCCAGCTCACCTCCGACTAGCGGGATTTACGAGCAGTACTTC; cdr3_aa: CASSPPTSGIYEQYF; v_call: TRBV18; j_call: TRBJ2-7; clone_size: .; d_call: TRBD2
cdr3_nt: TGTGCCTGGAGAGGGTCGAAGACAGCCGGAATGGCACCCCTCCACTTT; cdr3_aa: CAWRGSKTAGMAPLHF; v_call: TRBV30; j_call: TRBJ1-6; clone_size: once; d_call: .
cdr3_nt: TGTGCCAGCTCACCACGGCCTTCTAACTATGGCTACACCTTC; cdr3_aa: CASSPRPSNYGYTF; v_call: TRBV18; j_call: TRBJ1-2; clone_size: once; d_call: .
cdr3_nt: TGTGCCAGCAGCTTAGACAGGGCTATAAGCTACGAGCAGTACTTC; cdr3_aa: CASSLDRAISYEQYF; v_call: TRBV5-4; j_call: TRBJ2-7; clone_size: .; d_call: TRBD1
cdr3_nt: TGCGCCAGCAGCCAAGATTTGACAGGCGCCAGTGGCAATCAGCCCCAGCATTTT; cdr3_aa: CASSQDLTGASGNQPQHF; v_call: TRBV4-3; j_call: TRBJ1-5; clone_size: .; d_call: .
cdr3_nt: TGTGCCAGCAGCTTGGGGACAGGGGAGATATTCGAGCAGTACTTC; cdr3_aa: CASSLGTGEIFEQYF; v_call: TRBV7-9; j_call: TRBJ2-7; clone_size: .; d_call: TRBD1
cdr3_nt: TGCGCCAGCTCTGAAGCGGCAGGGGGTATTTCACCCCTCCACTTT; cdr3_aa: CASSEAAGGISPLHF; v_call: TRBV5-1; j_call: TRBJ1-6; clone_size: .; d_call: TRBD1
cdr3_nt: TGTGCCACCAGTGCCGCTCCCGGGACAGGGGATCAGGGCACTGAAGCTTTCTTT; cdr3_aa: CATSAAPGTGDQGTEAFF; v_call: TRBV24-1; j_call: TRBJ1-1; clone_size: .; d_call: TRBD1
cdr3_nt: TGTGCCAGCAGCTTAGGGGCTCTGGGGACCCAGTACTTC; cdr3_aa: CASSLGALGTQYF; v_call: TRBV11-3; j_call: TRBJ2-5; clone_size: .; d_call: .
cdr3_nt: TGTGCCAGCAGGCCGGGACAGGGAAGAGATACGCAGTATTTT; cdr3_aa: CASRPGQGRDTQYF; v_call: TRBV2; j_call: TRBJ2-3; clone_size: .; d_call: TRBD1
cdr3_nt: TGTGCCAGCAGCTTGGCGGGACTAGCGCAATACAATGAGCAGTTCTTC; cdr3_aa: CASSLAGLAQYNEQFF; v_call: TRBV13; j_call: TRBJ2-1; clone_size: .; d_call: TRBD2
cdr3_nt: TGCAGCGTTGGGGGGGAAGCTAACTATGGCTACACCTTC; cdr3_aa: CSVGGEANYGYTF; v_call: TRBV29-1; j_call: TRBJ1-2; clone_size: .; d_call: .
cdr3_nt: TGTGCCAGCAGCGTAATTAGCGAGAATACCGGGGAGCTGTTTTTT; cdr3_aa: CASSVISENTGELFF; v_call: TRBV9; j_call: TRBJ2-2; clone_size: .; d_call: .
cdr3_nt: TGTGCCAGCAGCTTAGTCTTCTATAGTTCCTACAATGAGCAGTTCTTC; cdr3_aa: CASSLVFYSSYNEQFF; v_call: TRBV7-9; j_call: TRBJ2-1; clone_size: .; d_call: .
cdr3_nt: TGTGCCAGCAGTGACCCCTCGGGAAGGGGGTTGGCCACTGAAGCTTTCTTT; cdr3_aa: CASSDPSGRGLATEAFF; v_call: TRBV25-1; j_call: TRBJ1-1; clone_size: .; d_call: .
cdr3_nt: TGTGCCAGCAGTTACCTCTGGACAGCAACTAACTATGGCTACACCTTC; cdr3_aa: CASSYLWTATNYGYTF; v_call: TRBV6-2/TRBV6-3; j_call: TRBJ1-2; clone_size: .; d_call: .
cdr3_nt: TGTGCCAGCTCACCAGCAGGGGGCCCCCCTCAGCCCCAGCATTTT; cdr3_aa: CASSPAGGPPQPQHF; v_call: TRBV18; j_call: TRBJ1-5; clone_size: .; d_call: TRBD1
cdr3_nt: TGTGCCAGCAGTTGGGAACAGGGTAGGAATTCACCCCTCCACTTT; cdr3_aa: CASSWEQGRNSPLHF; v_call: TRBV28; j_call: TRBJ1-6; clone_size: .; d_call: .
cdr3_nt: TGTGCCAGCAGGAGACCGGGACTAGGAATCTACGAGCAGTACTTC; cdr3_aa: CASRRPGLGIYEQYF; v_call: TRBV7-2; j_call: TRBJ2-7; clone_size: few; d_call: TRBD2
cdr3_nt: TGTGCCAGCAGTTTAGTGTCCCCGAGGGGAAACACCATATATTTT; cdr3_aa: CASSLVSPRGNTIYF; v_call: TRBV28; j_call: TRBJ1-3; clone_size: .; d_call: .
cdr3_nt: TGTGCCAGCTCACCACCAGGGACAGGTCAAAACAATGAGCAGTTCTTC; cdr3_aa: CASSPPGTGQNNEQFF; v_call: TRBV18; j_call: TRBJ2-1; clone_size: once; d_call: TRBD1
cdr3_nt: TGCAGTGCAGGGGGGGGTGGCTACACCTTC; cdr3_aa: CSAGGGGYTF; v_call: TRBV20-1; j_call: TRBJ1-2; clone_size: .; d_call: .
cdr3_nt: TGTGCCAGCAGCTACCAACAGGGATATGGCTACACCTTC; cdr3_aa: CASSYQQGYGYTF; v_call: TRBV5-4; j_call: TRBJ1-2; clone_size: .; d_call: .
cdr3_nt: TGTGCCAGCAGCCGGACAGGGGCGATGAGCTACGAGCAGTACTTC; cdr3_aa: CASSRTGAMSYEQYF; v_call: TRBV6-5; j_call: TRBJ2-7; clone_size: .; d_call: TRBD1
cdr3_nt: TGCAGCGTTGATTCAGGGCTCCTCTCTGGAAACACCATATATTTT; cdr3_aa: CSVDSGLLSGNTIYF; v_call: TRBV29-1; j_call: TRBJ1-3; clone_size: .; d_call: .
cdr3_nt: TGCGCCAGCAGGACAGGGGCTGGAAACACCATATATTTT; cdr3_aa: CASRTGAGNTIYF; v_call: TRBV10-2; j_call: TRBJ1-3; clone_size: .; d_call: TRBD1
cdr3_nt: TGTGCCAGCAGCTCACTGGGACAGACGAACACTGAAGCTTTCTTT; cdr3_aa: CASSSLGQTNTEAFF; v_call: TRBV7-6; j_call: TRBJ1-1; clone_size: .; d_call: TRBD1
cdr3_nt: TGCGCCAGCAGCATCCCGGGACAGGCTAATGAAAAACTGTTTTTT; cdr3_aa: CASSIPGQANEKLFF; v_call: TRBV5-1; j_call: TRBJ1-4; clone_size: .; d_call: TRBD1
cdr3_nt: TGTGCCAGCAGCTTAATGTTTAGTACTGAAGCTTTCTTT; cdr3_aa: CASSLMFSTEAFF; v_call: TRBV7-2; j_call: TRBJ1-1; clone_size: .; d_call: .
cdr3_nt: TGCAGCGTCGAACTAGCGGTGACAGATACGCAGTATTTT; cdr3_aa: CSVELAVTDTQYF; v_call: TRBV29-1; j_call: TRBJ2-3; clone_size: .; d_call: TRBD2
cdr3_nt: TGCGCCAGCAGCTTGAGTACTCGTTCAACGCAGTATTTT; cdr3_aa: CASSLSTRSTQYF; v_call: TRBV5-1; j_call: TRBJ2-3; clone_size: .; d_call: .
cdr3_nt: TGTGCCAGCAGCGAACAGGCGCCCTCTGGAAACACCATATATTTT; cdr3_aa: CASSEQAPSGNTIYF; v_call: TRBV9; j_call: TRBJ1-3; clone_size: .; d_call: .
cdr3_nt: TGTGCCAGCGATACGACGGGGGAAGAGACCCAGTACTTC; cdr3_aa: CASDTTGEETQYF; v_call: TRBV7-9; j_call: TRBJ2-5; clone_size: few; d_call: .
cdr3_nt: TGTGCCAGCACCCCCCAGAGGACTAGCGGGAGTAGGGGCTCCTACGAGCAGTACTTC; cdr3_aa: CASTPQRTSGSRGSYEQYF; v_call: TRBV7-8; j_call: TRBJ2-7; clone_size: .; d_call: TRBD2
cdr3_nt: TGCAGTGCTAGTATGCCTTCTAGCGGGGCTTGGAATGAGCAGTTCTTC; cdr3_aa: CSASMPSSGAWNEQFF; v_call: TRBV20-1; j_call: TRBJ2-1; clone_size: few; d_call: TRBD2
cdr3_nt: TGCGCCAGCAGGCCGGGAGGGCCGGGAGAGACCCAGTACTTC; cdr3_aa: CASRPGGPGETQYF; v_call: TRBV5-1; j_call: TRBJ2-5; clone_size: .; d_call: TRBD2
cdr3_nt: TGTGCCAGCAGCCCCCCGGGGCTAGCGGCCTACGAGCAGTACTTC; cdr3_aa: CASSPPGLAAYEQYF; v_call: TRBV7-9; j_call: TRBJ2-7; clone_size: once; d_call: TRBD2
cdr3_nt: TGCGCCAGCAGCCCTGACAGGGGGGGGAATCAGCCCCAGCATTTT; cdr3_aa: CASSPDRGGNQPQHF; v_call: TRBV4-1; j_call: TRBJ1-5; clone_size: .; d_call: TRBD1
cdr3_nt: TGTGCCAGCAGCGAGAGCGGGATTAGCTACGAGCAGTACTTC; cdr3_aa: CASSESGISYEQYF; v_call: TRBV7-2; j_call: TRBJ2-7; clone_size: .; d_call: TRBD2
cdr3_nt: TGTGCCAGCTCACCGTACGGTGGGGCCTCGCGGCAGTACTTC; cdr3_aa: CASSPYGGASRQYF; v_call: TRBV18; j_call: TRBJ2-7; clone_size: few; d_call: .
cdr3_nt: TGTGCCAGCAGCTGGGGGGGGCGAAGCTCCTACGAGCAGTACTTC; cdr3_aa: CASSWGGRSSYEQYF; v_call: TRBV7-2; j_call: TRBJ2-7; clone_size: .; d_call: .
cdr3_nt: TGTGCCAGCAGCGCCTCAGGGGCTGGTCAGCCCCAGCATTTT; cdr3_aa: CASSASGAGQPQHF; v_call: TRBV28; j_call: TRBJ1-5; clone_size: few; d_call: .
cdr3_nt: TGCGCCAGCAGTCATTTTGGACAGGGGCTTCTCATGAACACTGAAGCTTTCTTT; cdr3_aa: CASSHFGQGLLMNTEAFF; v_call: TRBV23-1; j_call: TRBJ1-1; clone_size: .; d_call: TRBD1
cdr3_nt: TGTGCCAGCAGCCCGGGAGTCAGCGGGGGTGGGGCCCTCCACTTT; cdr3_aa: CASSPGVSGGGALHF; v_call: TRBV11-2; j_call: TRBJ1-6; clone_size: few; d_call: .
cdr3_nt: TGTGCCAGCAGCTTAGTTGGGACAGGGGCGGGTAGGCAGCCCCAGCATTTT; cdr3_aa: CASSLVGTGAGRQPQHF; v_call: TRBV7-8; j_call: TRBJ1-5; clone_size: .; d_call: TRBD1
cdr3_nt: TGTGCCACTCAGGGACTTCGCAACACTGAAGCTTTCTTT; cdr3_aa: CATQGLRNTEAFF; v_call: TRBV2; j_call: TRBJ1-1; clone_size: .; d_call: .
cdr3_nt: TGTGCCAGCAGCTTAGTAGGGGTGAACACTGAAGCTTTCTTT; cdr3_aa: CASSLVGVNTEAFF; v_call: TRBV7-9; j_call: TRBJ1-1; clone_size: .; d_call: .
cdr3_nt: TGTGCCAGCGAAGCGGGTACGAACACTGAAGCTTTCTTT; cdr3_aa: CASEAGTNTEAFF; v_call: TRBV3-1/TRBV3-2; j_call: TRBJ1-1; clone_size: .; d_call: .
cdr3_nt: TGTGCTAGCAGCACGACAAATCCCGGGGAGCTGTTTTTT; cdr3_aa: CASSTTNPGELFF; v_call: TRBV7-7; j_call: TRBJ2-2; clone_size: few; d_call: .
cdr3_nt: TGTGCCAGCAGCCACGGTCAGGGAAATCAGCCCCAGCATTTT; cdr3_aa: CASSHGQGNQPQHF; v_call: TRBV3-1/TRBV3-2; j_call: TRBJ1-5; clone_size: .; d_call: .
cdr3_nt: TGTGCCAGCACCGGACAGGGTGGTAACTATGGCTACACCTTC; cdr3_aa: CASTGQGGNYGYTF; v_call: TRBV18; j_call: TRBJ1-2; clone_size: .; d_call: TRBD1
cdr3_nt: TGTGCCAGCGGTCGGACCGCCCGGAGGACAGATACGCAGTATTTT; cdr3_aa: CASGRTARRTDTQYF; v_call: TRBV6-5; j_call: TRBJ2-3; clone_size: .; d_call: .
cdr3_nt: TGTGCCAGCTCGCCACTAGCGGGAGGGCCCAGGTCACAAGAGACCCAGTACTTC; cdr3_aa: CASSPLAGGPRSQETQYF; v_call: TRBV18; j_call: TRBJ2-5; clone_size: .; d_call: TRBD2
cdr3_nt: TGTGCCAGCGCGACAGGGGAAGGTGAAAAACTGTTTTTT; cdr3_aa: CASATGEGEKLFF; v_call: TRBV12-3/TRBV12-4; j_call: TRBJ1-4; clone_size: .; d_call: TRBD1
cdr3_nt: TGTGCCAGCAGCAAACGGGACAGGGTTTTCACCGGGGAGCTGTTTTTT; cdr3_aa: CASSKRDRVFTGELFF; v_call: TRBV21-1; j_call: TRBJ2-2; clone_size: .; d_call: .